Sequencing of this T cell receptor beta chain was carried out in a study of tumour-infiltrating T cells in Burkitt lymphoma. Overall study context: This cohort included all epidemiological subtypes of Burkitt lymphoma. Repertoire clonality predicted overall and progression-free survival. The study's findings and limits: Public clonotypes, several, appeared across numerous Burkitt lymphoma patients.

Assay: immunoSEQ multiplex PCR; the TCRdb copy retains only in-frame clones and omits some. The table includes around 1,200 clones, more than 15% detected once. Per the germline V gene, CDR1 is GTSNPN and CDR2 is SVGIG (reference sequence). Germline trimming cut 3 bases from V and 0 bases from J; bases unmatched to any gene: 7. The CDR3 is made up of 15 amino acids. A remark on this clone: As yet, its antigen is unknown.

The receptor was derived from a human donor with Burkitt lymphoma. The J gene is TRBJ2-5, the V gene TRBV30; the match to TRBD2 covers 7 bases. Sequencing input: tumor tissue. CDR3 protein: CAWRRSSGYQETQYF. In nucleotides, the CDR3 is TGTGCCTGGAGGCGATCTAGCGGATACCAAGAGACCCAGTACTTC.